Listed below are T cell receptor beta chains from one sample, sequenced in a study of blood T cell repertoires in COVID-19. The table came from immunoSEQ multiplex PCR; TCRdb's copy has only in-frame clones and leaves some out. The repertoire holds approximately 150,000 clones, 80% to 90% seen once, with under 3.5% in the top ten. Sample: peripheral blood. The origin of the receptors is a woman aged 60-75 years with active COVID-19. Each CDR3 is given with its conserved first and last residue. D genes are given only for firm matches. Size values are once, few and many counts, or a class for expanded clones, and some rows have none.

CASSSRLAGGYNEQFF | TGTGCCAGTAGTTCCAGACTAGCGGGAGGGTACAATGAGCAGTTCTTC | TRBD2 | . | TRBJ2-1 | TRBV19
CASREGQAGRMNTEAFF | TGCGCCAGCAGAGAAGGACAGGCTGGAAGGATGAACACTGAAGCTTTCTTT | TRBD1 | . | TRBJ1-1 | TRBV5-1
CASSLGLVGYTDTQYF | TGCGCCAGCAGCTTAGGACTAGTCGGGTACACAGATACGCAGTATTTT | TRBD2 | once | TRBJ2-3 | TRBV5-1
CASSVVSGTDTQYF | TGTGCCAGCAGCGTAGTTAGCGGCACAGATACGCAGTATTTT | . | . | TRBJ2-3 | TRBV9
CASSIAGGRAGEQFF | TGTGCCAGTAGTATAGCTGGCGGGAGGGCCGGTGAGCAGTTCTTC | TRBD2 | . | TRBJ2-1 | TRBV19
CASNRDTSYEQYF | TGTGCCAGCAACCGGGACACTTCCTACGAGCAGTACTTC | . | . | TRBJ2-7 | TRBV2
CASSQEVPQGIETQYF | TGTGCCAGCAGCCAAGAAGTTCCTCAGGGAATCGAGACCCAGTACTTC | . | . | TRBJ2-5 | TRBV3-1/TRBV3-2
CASGLGLAGDNEQFF | TGTGCCAGCGGGTTGGGACTAGCGGGAGACAATGAGCAGTTCTTC | TRBD2 | once | TRBJ2-1 | TRBV2
CSVETPTYHEQYF | TGCAGCGTTGAAACTCCTACGTACCACGAGCAGTACTTC | . | once | TRBJ2-7 | TRBV29-1
CASSLGTPTYNEQFF | TGTGCCAGCAGCCTCGGGACACCAACCTACAATGAGCAGTTCTTC | . | . | TRBJ2-1 | TRBV21-1
CASSVAQQETQYF | TGTGCCAGCAGCGTAGCGCAGCAAGAGACCCAGTACTTC | . | . | TRBJ2-5 | TRBV9
CASSLDRGATNEKLFF | TGTGCCAGCAGCTTGGACAGAGGAGCAACTAATGAAAAACTGTTTTTT | . | . | TRBJ1-4 | TRBV7-2
CASSKQGPVTDTQYF | TGCGCCAGCAGTAAACAGGGACCCGTCACAGATACGCAGTATTTT | . | . | TRBJ2-3 | TRBV10-2
CASRQPGLAGPNEQFF | TGTGCCAGCAGGCAGCCGGGACTAGCGGGTCCGAATGAGCAGTTCTTC | TRBD2 | . | TRBJ2-1 | TRBV7-2
CASRETSGRMYTQYF | TGTGCCAGCAGGGAGACTAGCGGGAGAATGTATACGCAGTATTTT | TRBD2 | . | TRBJ2-3 | TRBV27
CASSPPNRVSTDTQYF | TGTGCCAGCTCACCACCAAACCGGGTTAGCACAGATACGCAGTATTTT | . | . | TRBJ2-3 | TRBV18
CASSLQGLGQPQHF | TGTGCCAGTAGTCTACAGGGGTTGGGGCAGCCCCAGCATTTT | TRBD1 | . | TRBJ1-5 | TRBV19
CASNPGSNYGYTF | TGTGCCAGCAACCCGGGGAGTAACTATGGCTACACCTTC | . | once | TRBJ1-2 | TRBV12-3/TRBV12-4
CASSLTPAGHTYTEAFF | TGTGCCAGCAGCTTAACCCCGGCAGGGCATACTTACACTGAAGCTTTCTTT | . | . | TRBJ1-1 | TRBV7-3
CASSPLGQDNEQFF | TGTGCCAGCAGCCCCCTTGGACAGGACAATGAGCAGTTCTTC | TRBD1 | . | TRBJ2-1 | TRBV14
CASSIRSGVYSNQPQHF | TGTGCCAGTAGTATTCGGTCAGGGGTATATAGCAATCAGCCCCAGCATTTT | . | once | TRBJ1-5 | TRBV19
CASSHGPGEQYF | TGTGCCAGCAGCCATGGGCCTGGAGAGCAGTACTTC | . | . | TRBJ2-7 | TRBV14